The clone carrying this T cell receptor (beta chain) was found many times. What it binds is unknown. This CDR3 spans 14 amino acids. The V gene lost 5 bases and the J gene lost 5 bases, with 19 bases spanning the gap. Germline V gene lookup returns CDR1 DFQATT and CDR2 SNEGSKA (reference sequence). This entry is derived from a study of T cells in Graves' hyperthyroidism and ophthalmopathy. Study results and limitations: Blood also carried most thyroid clonotypes expanded above 0.001.

It was uncontrolled infection, other autoimmune disease, pregnancy or lactation that excluded patients. From RNA transcripts, TCR beta CDR3 regions were amplified. With the HTBI primer set, the TCR CDR3 went through a first round of RT-PCR. TCRdb reprocessed the multiplex PCR reads with MiXCR, giving one entry per CDR3 protein. Altogether roughly 720,000 distinct CDR3 sequences are present, around 15% being singletons, with the ten largest covering around a sixth. This rearrangement joins TRBV20-1 to TRBJ2-7; D is possibly TRBD1 (6 bases). The material sequenced was blood. This receptor was taken from a man aged 45-65 years with Graves' hyperthyroidism. As DNA, the CDR3 is TGCAGTGCTTCGAACTGGGACACTCTTGACGAGCAGTACTTC. Translating it yields CSASNWDTLDEQYF.